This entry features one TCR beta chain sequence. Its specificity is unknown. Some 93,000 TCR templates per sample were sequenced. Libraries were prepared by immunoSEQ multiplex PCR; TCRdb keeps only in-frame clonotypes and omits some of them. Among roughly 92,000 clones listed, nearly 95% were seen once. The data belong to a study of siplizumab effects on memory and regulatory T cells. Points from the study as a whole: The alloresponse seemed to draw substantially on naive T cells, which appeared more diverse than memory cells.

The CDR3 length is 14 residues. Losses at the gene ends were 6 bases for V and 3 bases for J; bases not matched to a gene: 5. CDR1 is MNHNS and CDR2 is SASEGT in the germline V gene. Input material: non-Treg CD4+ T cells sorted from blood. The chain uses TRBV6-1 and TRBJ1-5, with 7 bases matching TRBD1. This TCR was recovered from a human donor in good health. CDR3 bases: TGTGCCAGCAGAACCGGGACAGTCAATCAGCCCCAGCATTTT. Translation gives CASRTGTVNQPQHF.